The sequence of this TCR beta chain was determined in a study of blood T cell repertoires in COVID-19. About the research overall: Collection of acute and convalescent COVID-19 samples took place in the United States, Italy and Spain. Nucleic acid was either cDNA or gDNA, and it came from T cells, B-cell-depleted T cells, or PBMCs.

As handled by the study authors: The authors estimated nucleated cell counts from reference gene primer amplification. The assay was immunoSEQ multiplex PCR, and TCRdb's table has in-frame clones only and misses some. V and J calls and clone size come straight from that table; D and trimming were deduced from the DNA. The table lists about 62,000 clones, 70% to 90% of them singletons, with under 1.3% in the top ten. CDR1 and CDR2 (germline): MNHEY, SVGAGI. The CDR3 is made up of 14 amino acids. V lost 7 bases to trimming and J lost 5 bases; unmatched junction nucleotides: 7. This chain uses TRBV6-5 with TRBJ2-3; 9 bases fit TRBD2. The TCR sequence derives from a man between 65 and 80 years old with acute or convalescent COVID-19. Sequenced input: peripheral blood. The CDR3 sequence: CASKTSGWEDTQYF. The CDR3 DNA follows: TGTGCCAGCAAAACTAGCGGGTGGGAAGATACGCAGTATTTT.